The 21 T cell receptor beta chains listed next were all sequenced from one sample in a study of T cells in Graves' hyperthyroidism and ophthalmopathy. Template material for amplifying TCR beta CDR3 regions consisted of RNA transcripts. Researchers ran a first-round RT-PCR on the TCR CDR3 using the HTBI primer set. TCRdb re-called the multiplex PCR reads through MiXCR, storing one row per CDR3 protein. The profile shows about 680,000 distinct CDR3 sequences, 35% of them singletons. The source material was blood. The receptors were gathered from a woman aged 40 to 49 with Graves' hyperthyroidism.

This clonotype was seen a handful of times. The J gene is TRBJ1-2, the V gene TRBV19; D is undetermined. Trimming removed 8 bases from V and 7 bases from J, with 17 bases in between. This CDR3 region has 13 residues. The germline CDR1 and CDR2 sequences are LNHDA and SQIVND (reference sequence). CDR3 protein: CASHPGLLAGYTF. CDR3 DNA sequence: TGTGCCAGTCACCCGGGCCTTTTGGCTGGCTACACCTTC.

The chain employs TRBV24-1 and TRBJ2-7, with 7 positions matching TRBD2. V lost 10 bases, J lost 2 bases, and 7 bases stayed unmatched. CDR3 length: 13 residues. The germline gives CDR1 KGHDR, CDR2 SFDVKD. The CDR3 nucleotides read TGTGCCACTCAGCGGGACCCAACCTACGAGCAGTACTTC. It translates to CATQRDPTYEQYF.

As DNA, the CDR3 is TGTGCCAGTACCGCCACTAGGGACGGACCAAGTTATGGCTACACCTTC. The encoded protein is CASTATRDGPSYGYTF. This chain links TRBV19 with TRBJ1-2; weak D call: TRBD1 (5 bases). V dropped 7 bases and J dropped 5 bases, with 23 bases sitting between them. Germline V lookup: CDR1 LNHDA, CDR2 SQIVND (reference sequence). The CDR3 loop spans 16 amino acids.

This clonotype was seen repeatedly, ten times or more. The J gene is TRBJ2-7, the V gene TRBV7-8, with D possibly TRBD1 on 5 matching bases. Germline V gives CDR1 SGHVS, CDR2 FQNEAQ. Trimming removed 3 bases from V and 3 bases from J, with 9 bases in between. This CDR3 contains 13 residues. CDR3 sequence (DNA): TGTGCCAGCAGCTTGAAGGGGCTCTACGAGCAGTACTTC. Its protein product is CASSLKGLYEQYF.

The gene calls are TRBV30 and TRBJ1-2; D not resolved. This CDR3 spans 11 amino acids. Germline-derived CDR1 and CDR2 are GTSNPN and SVGIG (reference sequence). Trimming left V 5 bases short and J 8 bases short, with 12 bases between. CDR3 protein: CAWGRTSGYTF. CDR3 bases: TGTGCCTGGGGAAGGACGTCCGGCTACACCTTC.

The chain carries TRBV4-1 and TRBJ1-2, with D tentatively TRBD1 (5 bases). The V and J ends lost 0 bases and 8 bases respectively, with 16 bases between them. The germline V gene encodes CDR1 MGHRA and CDR2 YSYEKL. This CDR3 is built from 15 residues. The CDR3 loop reads CASSQDSPRAGGYTF. CDR3 nucleotides: TGCGCCAGCAGCCAAGACTCGCCCAGGGCAGGGGGCTACACCTTC.

The chain is built from TRBV6-1 and TRBJ2-6; TRBD1 might be the D (6 bases). Trimming removed 8 bases at V and 0 bases at J, with 14 bases between. Germline lookup yields CDR1 MNHNS and CDR2 SASEGT. This CDR3 is 16 amino acids long. The CDR3 loop reads CASQDSPFSGANVLTF. DNA of the CDR3: TGTGCCAGCCAGGACAGCCCGTTCTCTGGGGCCAACGTCCTGACTTTC.

The genes are TRBV29-1 and TRBJ1-3, with 10 bases aligning to TRBD1. J gave up 8 bases and V 7 bases, and 11 bases lay outside the gene matches. The CDR3 runs to 14 residues. Germline CDR1 is SQVTM and CDR2 is ANQGSEA. CDR3 coding DNA: TGCAGCGCCCTCGACAGGGGGCAGAAGGACACCATATATTTT. Encoded protein: CSALDRGQKDTIYF.

This clonotype was observed a few times. The rearrangement joins TRBV7-9 to TRBJ1-2; 7 bases fit TRBD1. The CDR3 loop spans 16 amino acids. The ends lost 3 bases at V and 7 bases at J; junction bases unmatched: 14. Germline V gives CDR1 SEHNR, CDR2 FQNEAQ (reference sequence). CDR3 region: CASSLGSGGRRGGYTF. CDR3 DNA sequence: TGTGCCAGCAGCTTGGGTTCAGGGGGGCGCAGAGGTGGCTACACCTTC.

This clonotype was seen repeatedly, ten times or more. The CDR3 protein is CSVAGGTASSYEQYF. The DNA for the CDR3 is TGCAGCGTTGCCGGAGGGACCGCGAGCTCCTACGAGCAGTACTTC. The gene calls are TRBV29-1 and TRBJ2-7; TRBD2 might be the D (6 bases). Trimming removed 4 bases from V and 0 bases from J, with 16 bases in between. The CDR3 consists of 15 residues. From germline, CDR1 is SQVTM and CDR2 ANQGSEA.

V gene TRBV28 combines with J gene TRBJ1-2, with no clear D. V lost 6 bases and J 4 bases, leaving 15 bases between the germline ends. The length of the CDR3 is 14 residues. Germline CDR1 reads MDHEN; CDR2 reads SYDVKM. CDR3 loop: CASSHDTVVYGYTF. The CDR3 coding sequence is TGTGCCAGCAGCCACGACACGGTCGTCTATGGCTACACCTTC.

As DNA, the CDR3 is TGTGCCATCACAGAGGGAAGGAGGGGGTCCTCCTACGAGCAGTACTTC. Its translation is CAITEGRRGSSYEQYF. The chain employs TRBV12-3 or TRBV12-4 and TRBJ2-7, with D perhaps TRBD1 or TRBD2 (6 bases each). The CDR3 has 16 amino acids. V dropped 10 bases and J dropped 0 bases, with 22 bases sitting between them.

The genes are TRBV29-1 and TRBJ1-6, with 7 bases aligning to TRBD1. The CDR3 has 15 residues. V trimming: 6 bases; J trimming: 7 bases; junction bases outside the gene matches: 12. From germline, CDR1 is SQVTM and CDR2 ANQGSEA. The CDR3 sequence: CSVSGQDATNSPLHF. The CDR3 nucleotides are TGCAGCGTCTCTGGACAGGACGCTACAAATTCACCCCTCCACTTT.

This clonotype appeared a few times. V usage is TRBV4-3 and J usage is TRBJ1-6; no firm D call. The V gene lost 0 bases and the J gene lost 7 bases, with 16 bases spanning the gap. The CDR3 is 17 amino acids. Germline V gene lookup returns CDR1 LGHNA and CDR2 YSLEER. The chain's CDR3 is CASSQEGGVISNSPLHF. In DNA form, the CDR3 reads TGCGCCAGCAGCCAAGAAGGCGGGGTAATATCGAATTCACCCCTCCACTTT.

There are a few counts of this clonotype. V gene TRBV5-1 combines with J gene TRBJ1-2; 7 bases are a match to TRBD1. Germline V lookup: CDR1 SGHRS, CDR2 YFSETQ. The junction had 5 bases not matched to a gene; V was cut back by 4 bases and J by 5 bases. The CDR3 totals 13 residues. DNA of the CDR3: TGCGCCAGCAGCCACGGGACAGAATATGGCTACACCTTC. Its protein product is CASSHGTEYGYTF. Looking up the rest from reference TRBV5-1 and TRBJ1-2 gives the full variable domain: KAGVTQTPRYLIKTRGQQVTLSCSPISGHRSVSWYQQTPGQGLQFLFEYFSETQRNKGNFPGRFSGRQFSNSRSEMNVSTLELGDSALYLCASSHGTEYGYTFGSGTRLTVV.

With regard to this clonotype: This may be a read error: a much more frequent sequence differs by one nucleotide. The V and J genes are TRBV7-7 and TRBJ2-2, with 7 bases fitting TRBD1. Germline V gives CDR1 SSHAT, CDR2 FNYEAQ (reference sequence). The CDR3 totals 13 residues. In DNA, the CDR3 is TGTGCTAGCAGCACAGGGGCCACCGGGAAGCTGTTTTTT. It specifies CASSTGATGKLFF.

V and J are TRBV12-3 or TRBV12-4 and TRBJ1-1; D is unclear. Trimming stripped 7 bases from V and 1 base from J, with 13 bases between. The CDR3 is 14 residues long. The CDR3 spells CASKQSAGNTEAFF. CDR3 nucleotide sequence: TGTGCCAGCAAACAATCGGCGGGGAACACTGAAGCTTTCTTT.

CDR3: CASSDPTTGNTIYF. Here the CDR3 DNA reads TGTGCCAGCAGTGACCCTACTACTGGAAACACCATATATTTT. The genes are TRBV25-1 and TRBJ1-3; D remains ambiguous. V shed 3 bases and J shed 2 bases, with 8 bases lying between them. CDR1 and CDR2 (germline): MGHDK, SYGVNS. The CDR3 is made up of 14 amino acids.

This clonotype has a count of ten or more. The rearrangement joins TRBV2 to TRBJ1-2; the D is unclear. V lost 0 bases, J lost 0 bases, and 8 bases lay in between. The CDR3 contains 15 residues. CDR1 is SNHLY, CDR2 FYNNEI, per germline. This CDR3 is CASSEASWANYGYTF. In DNA form, the CDR3 reads TGTGCCAGCAGTGAAGCGTCGTGGGCTAACTATGGCTACACCTTC.

V gene TRBV12-3 or TRBV12-4 combines with J gene TRBJ1-2, with D uncertain. CDR3 size: 15 residues. With 6 bases removed from V and 6 bases from J, the gap between germline ends came to 20 bases. CDR3 coding DNA: TGTGCCAGCAGAGGGAACAGTGTCACCACAGATGGCTACACCTTC. It translates to CASRGNSVTTDGYTF.

The sample holds a few counts of this clonotype. This sequence joins TRBV20-1 and TRBJ2-5; 8 nucleotides match TRBD2. Germline assignment: CDR1 DFQATT and CDR2 SNEGSKA (reference sequence). This CDR3 has 14 residues. Trimming removed 3 bases from V and 4 bases from J; junction bases left unmatched: 7. CDR3 sequence (DNA): TGCAGTGCTAGGTCCGGGGGGGCGGGAGAGACCCAGTACTTC. Protein sequence: CSARSGGAGETQYF.